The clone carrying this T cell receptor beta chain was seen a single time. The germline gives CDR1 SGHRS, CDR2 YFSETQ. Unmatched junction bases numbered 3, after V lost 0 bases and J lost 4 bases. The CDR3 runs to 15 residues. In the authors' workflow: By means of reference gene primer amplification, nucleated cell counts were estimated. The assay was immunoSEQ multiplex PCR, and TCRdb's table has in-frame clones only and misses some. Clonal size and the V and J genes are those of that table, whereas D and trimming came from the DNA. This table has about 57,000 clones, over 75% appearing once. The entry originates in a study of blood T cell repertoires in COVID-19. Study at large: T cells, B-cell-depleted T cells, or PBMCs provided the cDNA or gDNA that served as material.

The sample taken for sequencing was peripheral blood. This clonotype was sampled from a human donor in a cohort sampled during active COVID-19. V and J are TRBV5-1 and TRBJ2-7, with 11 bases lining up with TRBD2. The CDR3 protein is CASSLGGTSGYEQYF. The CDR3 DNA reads TGCGCCAGCAGCTTGGGCGGGACTAGCGGTTACGAGCAGTACTTC.